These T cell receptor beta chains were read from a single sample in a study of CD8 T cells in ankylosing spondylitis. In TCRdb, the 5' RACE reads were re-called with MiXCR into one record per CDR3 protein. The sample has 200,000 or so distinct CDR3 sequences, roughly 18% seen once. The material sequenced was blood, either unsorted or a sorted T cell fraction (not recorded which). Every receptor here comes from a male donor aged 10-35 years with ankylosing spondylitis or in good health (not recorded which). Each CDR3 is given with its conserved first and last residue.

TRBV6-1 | CASSEAPGQYF
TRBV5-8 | CASSPWTRLTTDTQYF
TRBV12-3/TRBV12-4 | CASSLGGGQGRTEAFF
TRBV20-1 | CSASFGNRANEQFF
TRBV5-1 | CASSPGPSGSPYNEQFF
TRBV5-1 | CASRGGYSYEQYF
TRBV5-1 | CASSLMGGRSGELFF
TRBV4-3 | CASSLGQGAGNTEAFF
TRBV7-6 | CASTGSRNEQFF
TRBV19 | CASKGQGGPDTQYF
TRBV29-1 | CSGYGTSGLPEQFF
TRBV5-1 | CASSIYREPSYNEQFF
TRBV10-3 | CAISVGGLSSYEQYF
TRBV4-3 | CASSQDRVSTEAFF
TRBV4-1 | CASSHTGTGDNEQFF
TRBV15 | CATSRGGGDYNEQFF
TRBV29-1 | CSVHTGLSGNTIYF
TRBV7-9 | CASSPRLATYNEQFF
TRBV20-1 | CSARGTSGSTYEQYF
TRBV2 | CASRGEAGELFF
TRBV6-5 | CASSPVDSNQPQHF
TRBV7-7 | CASSYKGGTDTQYF
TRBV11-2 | CASRGFLEQYF
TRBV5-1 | CASSSGQGSTGELFF
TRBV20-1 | CSATWTSWPYEQYF
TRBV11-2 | CASSLDHNSYNEQFF
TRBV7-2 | CASSLAPGETQYF
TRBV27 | CASSLTRYNEQFF
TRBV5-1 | CASSYDRGPSETQYF
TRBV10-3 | CAISEGRTNEKLFF
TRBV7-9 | CASSLALGSSGNTIYF
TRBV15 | CATSRDREDEQFF
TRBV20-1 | CSARARSRAGELFF
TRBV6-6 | CASSYSFFQETQYF
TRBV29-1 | CSVGGLAGLYEQYF
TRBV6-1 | CASRGGQVYEQYF
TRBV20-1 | CSARDLKQGVPEAFF
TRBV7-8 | CASSPTIDEQFF
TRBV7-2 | CASSFGQNNQPQHF
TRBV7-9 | CASSLGQQPQHF
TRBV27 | CASSPGRVDEQFF
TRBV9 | CASSVAGSAPVQETQYF
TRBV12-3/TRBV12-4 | CASSLPRENYGYTF
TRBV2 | CASSGQGAGGELFF
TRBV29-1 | CSGRTGANTDTQYF
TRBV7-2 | CASSPLGSTGGSIQYF
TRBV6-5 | CASSYYGGTLNEQFF
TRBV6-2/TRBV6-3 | CASSYSNSQPQHF
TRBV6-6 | CASSYSTSLDLGANVLTF
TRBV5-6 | CASSLYRGRYQETQYF